Following are 4 T cell receptor beta chains from one sample sequenced in a study of CXCR3-negative and CXCR3-positive naive CD8 T cells. These TCRs' antigens remain unknown. Study-wide results and limits: Hydrophobicity of TRB CDR3s was greater in CXCR3-positive naive cells than in CXCR3-negative naive cells.

With UMI labels, 5' RACE was used to prepare the TRB cDNA libraries. With the 5' RACE reads reprocessed, TCRdb shows one record per CDR3 protein and no DNA. The repertoire table contains 84,000 or so distinct CDR3 sequences. Sample: naive CXCR3+ CD8+ T cells from blood. Documented subset: CD45RO-CCR7+CD27+CD95- naive CD8+ T cells expressing CXCR3 (TNR3+). These receptors all come from a human donor in good health. Some clones in this sample may be carry-over from other donors' samples.

The chain combines TRBV12-3 or TRBV12-4 with TRBJ2-7. The CDR3 consists of 12 residues. CDR3 sequence: CASSPNNNEQYF.

This chain joins TRBV7-9 and TRBJ2-1; TCRdb names TRBD1, which stays unverified in the absence of DNA. The CDR3 runs 19 residues. Per the germline V gene, CDR1 is SEHNR and CDR2 is FQNEAQ (reference sequence). CDR3 sequence: CASSLGVLGDPSSYNEQFF.

This sequence joins TRBV6-1 and TRBJ2-1; TCRdb picks TRBD2, but there is no DNA to check that call. The CDR3 has 18 residues. CDR1 is MNHNS, CDR2 SASEGT, per germline. The CDR3 region is CASSEAGLAGGPYNEQFF.

The rearrangement uses TRBV20-1 and TRBJ1-5. The length of the CDR3 is 12 residues. The V gene's germline CDR1 is DFQATT and CDR2 SNEGSKA (reference sequence). CDR3 loop: CSASNSNQPQHF.